This T cell receptor (beta chain) stems from a study of T cells in Graves' hyperthyroidism and ophthalmopathy. Germline values: CDR1 SNHLY, CDR2 FYNNEI. This CDR3 is built from 14 residues. With V trimmed by 4 bases and J by 5 bases, 2 bases remained unmatched. There were TCR beta CDR3 regions amplified from RNA transcripts. With the HTBI primer set, the TCR CDR3 went through a first round of RT-PCR. MiXCR, applied by TCRdb to the multiplex PCR reads, yields one record per CDR3 protein. Of some 300,000 distinct CDR3 sequences listed, approximately 17% are singletons. This clonotype was counted at least ten times.

The sample comprised blood. The chain joins TRBV2 to TRBJ2-1, with 10 positions matching TRBD2. The TCR was taken from a man aged 25-40 years with Graves' hyperthyroidism. DNA of the CDR3: TGTGCCAGCAGTGTAGCGGGGGGAGACAATGAGCAGTTCTTC. It yields the protein CASSVAGGDNEQFF. Full variable domain (missing parts from reference TRBV2 and TRBJ2-1): EPEVTQTPSHQVTQMGQEVILRCVPISNHLYFYWYRQILGQKVEFLVSFYNNEISEKSEIFDDQFSVERPDGSNFTLKIRSTKLEDSAMYFCASSVAGGDNEQFFGPGTRLTVL.